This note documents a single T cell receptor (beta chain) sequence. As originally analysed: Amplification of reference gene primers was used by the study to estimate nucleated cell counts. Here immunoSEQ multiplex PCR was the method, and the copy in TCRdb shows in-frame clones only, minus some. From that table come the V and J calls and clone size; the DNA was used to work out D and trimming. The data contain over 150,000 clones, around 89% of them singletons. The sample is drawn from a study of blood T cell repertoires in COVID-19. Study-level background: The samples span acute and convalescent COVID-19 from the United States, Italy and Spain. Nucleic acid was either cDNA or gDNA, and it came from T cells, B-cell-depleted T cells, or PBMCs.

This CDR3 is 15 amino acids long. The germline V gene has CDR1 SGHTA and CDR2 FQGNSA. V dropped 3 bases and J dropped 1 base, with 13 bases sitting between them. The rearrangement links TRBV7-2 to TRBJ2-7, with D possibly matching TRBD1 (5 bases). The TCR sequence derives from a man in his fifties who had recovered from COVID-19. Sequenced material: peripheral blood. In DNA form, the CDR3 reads TGTGCCAGCAGCTTTTGGACAACTATTTCCTACGAGCAGTACTTC. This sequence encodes CASSFWTTISYEQYF.